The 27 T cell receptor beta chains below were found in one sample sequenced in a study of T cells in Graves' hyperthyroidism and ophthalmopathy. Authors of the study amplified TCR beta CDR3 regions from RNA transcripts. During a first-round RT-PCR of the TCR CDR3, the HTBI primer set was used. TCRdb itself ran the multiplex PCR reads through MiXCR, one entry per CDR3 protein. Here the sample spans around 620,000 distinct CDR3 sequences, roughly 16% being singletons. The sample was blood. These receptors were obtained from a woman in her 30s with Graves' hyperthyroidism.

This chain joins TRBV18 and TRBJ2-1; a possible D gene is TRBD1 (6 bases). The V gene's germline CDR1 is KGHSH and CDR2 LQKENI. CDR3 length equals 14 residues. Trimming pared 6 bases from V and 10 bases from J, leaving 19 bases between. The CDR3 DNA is TGTGCCAGCTCCCAGGACAGTTCATCGGGGGAGCAGTTCTTC. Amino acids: CASSQDSSSGEQFF.

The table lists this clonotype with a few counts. CDR3 sequence: CATGTPGRSNEQFF. The CDR3 nucleotides read TGTGCCACCGGAACCCCAGGACGGTCCAATGAGCAGTTCTTC. V usage is TRBV24-1 and J usage is TRBJ2-1; no firm D call. The V gene lost 9 bases and the J gene lost 6 bases, with 17 bases spanning the gap. The CDR3 covers 14 residues. CDR1 is KGHDR, CDR2 SFDVKD, per germline.

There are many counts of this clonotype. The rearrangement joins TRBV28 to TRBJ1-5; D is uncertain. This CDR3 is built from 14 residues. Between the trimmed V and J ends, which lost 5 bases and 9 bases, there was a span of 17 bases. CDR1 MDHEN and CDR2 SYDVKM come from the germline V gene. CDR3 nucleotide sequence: TGTGCCAGCAGTGTCCCAACGCCGCCTGGGCCCCAGCATTTT. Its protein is CASSVPTPPGPQHF.

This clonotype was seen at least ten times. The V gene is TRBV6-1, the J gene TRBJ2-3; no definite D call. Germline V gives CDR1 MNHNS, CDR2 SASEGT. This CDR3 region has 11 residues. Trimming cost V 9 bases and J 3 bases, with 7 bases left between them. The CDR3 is CASLKTDTQYF. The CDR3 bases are TGTGCCAGTCTAAAGACAGATACGCAGTATTTT.

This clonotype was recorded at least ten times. CDR3 amino acids: CASSPEPQETQYF. CDR3 sequence (DNA): TGTGCCAGCAGCCCGGAGCCTCAAGAGACCCAGTACTTC. The chain couples TRBV7-3 to TRBJ2-5; no clear D gene. CDR1 and CDR2 from the germline V gene are SGHTA and FQGTGA. V was trimmed by 5 bases and J by 2 bases, leaving 9 bases between them. CDR3 size: 13 residues.

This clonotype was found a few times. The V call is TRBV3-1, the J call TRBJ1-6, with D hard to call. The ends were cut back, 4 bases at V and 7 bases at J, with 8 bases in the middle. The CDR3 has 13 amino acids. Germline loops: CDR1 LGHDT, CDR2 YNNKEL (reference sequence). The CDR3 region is CASSPTRNSPLHF. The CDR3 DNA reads TGTGCCAGCAGCCCGACCCGAAATTCACCCCTCCACTTT.

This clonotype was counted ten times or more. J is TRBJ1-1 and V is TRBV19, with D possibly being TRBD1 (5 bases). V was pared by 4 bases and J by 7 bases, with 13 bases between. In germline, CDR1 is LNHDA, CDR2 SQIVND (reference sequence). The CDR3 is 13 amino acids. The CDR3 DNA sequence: TGTGCCAGTAGTACGACGACAGCCGGTGAAGCTTTCTTT. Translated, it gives CASSTTTAGEAFF. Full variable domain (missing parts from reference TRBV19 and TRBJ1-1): DGGITQSPKYLFRKEGQNVTLSCEQNLNHDAMYWYRQDPGQGLRLIYYSQIVNDFQKGDIAEGYSVSREKKESFPLTVTSAQKNPTAFYLCASSTTTAGEAFFGQGTRLTVV.

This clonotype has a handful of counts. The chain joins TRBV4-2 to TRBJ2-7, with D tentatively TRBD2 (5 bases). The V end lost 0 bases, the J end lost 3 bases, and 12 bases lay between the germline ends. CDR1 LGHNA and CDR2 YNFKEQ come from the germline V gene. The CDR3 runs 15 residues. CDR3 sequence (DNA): TGTGCCAGCAGCCAAGAAATTTTCGGGGTCTACGAGCAGTACTTC. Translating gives CASSQEIFGVYEQYF.

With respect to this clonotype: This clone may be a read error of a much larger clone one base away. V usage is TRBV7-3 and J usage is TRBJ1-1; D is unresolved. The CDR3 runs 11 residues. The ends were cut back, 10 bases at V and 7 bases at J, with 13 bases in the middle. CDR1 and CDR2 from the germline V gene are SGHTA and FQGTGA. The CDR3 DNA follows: TGTGCCAACAGTGTTTACAGTGAAGCTTTCTTT. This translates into CANSVYSEAFF.

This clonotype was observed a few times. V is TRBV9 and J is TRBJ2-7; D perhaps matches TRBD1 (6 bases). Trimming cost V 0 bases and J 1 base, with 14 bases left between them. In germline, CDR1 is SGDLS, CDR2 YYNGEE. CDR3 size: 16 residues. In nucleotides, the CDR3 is TGTGCCAGCAGCGTAGCTCCAGGGGACGATTCCTACGAGCAGTACTTC. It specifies CASSVAPGDDSYEQYF.

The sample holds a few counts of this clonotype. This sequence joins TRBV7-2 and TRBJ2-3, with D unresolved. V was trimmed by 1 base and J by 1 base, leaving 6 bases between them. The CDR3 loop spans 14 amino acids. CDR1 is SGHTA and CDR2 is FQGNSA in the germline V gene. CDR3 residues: CASSLGYRTDTQYF. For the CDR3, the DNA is TGTGCCAGCAGCTTAGGGTACCGCACAGATACGCAGTATTTT.

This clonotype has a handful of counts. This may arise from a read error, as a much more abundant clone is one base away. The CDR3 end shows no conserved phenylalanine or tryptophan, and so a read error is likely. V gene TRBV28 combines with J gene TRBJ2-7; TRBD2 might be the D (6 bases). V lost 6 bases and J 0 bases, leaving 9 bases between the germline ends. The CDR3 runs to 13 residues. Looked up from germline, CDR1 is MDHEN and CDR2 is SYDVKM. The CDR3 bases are TGTGCCAGCAGCCGGGGGATCTCCTACGAGCAGTACTAC. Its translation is CASSRGISYEQYY.

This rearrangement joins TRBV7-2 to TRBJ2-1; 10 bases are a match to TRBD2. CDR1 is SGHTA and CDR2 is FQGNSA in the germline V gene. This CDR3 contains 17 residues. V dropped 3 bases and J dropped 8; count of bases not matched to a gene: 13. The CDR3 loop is CASSLERVAGGIYEQFF. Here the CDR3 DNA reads TGTGCCAGCAGCTTGGAGAGGGTAGCGGGAGGTATATATGAGCAGTTCTTC.

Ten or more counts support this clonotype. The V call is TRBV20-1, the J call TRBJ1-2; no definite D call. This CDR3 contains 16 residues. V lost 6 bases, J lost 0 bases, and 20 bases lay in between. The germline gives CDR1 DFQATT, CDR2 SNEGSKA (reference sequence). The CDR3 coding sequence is TGCAGTGCGGGCTCCGTCGAGGTTAGCCCTAACTATGGCTACACCTTC. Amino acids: CSAGSVEVSPNYGYTF.

This CDR3 is CASSFGLAGRWGNNEQFF. The CDR3 coding sequence is TGTGCCAGCAGTTTTGGGCTAGCGGGACGGTGGGGTAACAATGAGCAGTTCTTC. The chain joins TRBV6-2 or TRBV6-3 to TRBJ2-1; 9 positions agree with TRBD2. CDR3 length: 18 residues. Germline CDR1 is MNHEY and CDR2 is SVGEGT. The J segment lost 5 bases and the V segment lost 4 bases, leaving 15 bases of the junction unmatched.

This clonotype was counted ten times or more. CDR3 bases: TGTGCCAGCAGTGGAGGGACAGCAGACACAGATACGCAGTATTTT. Encoded protein: CASSGGTADTDTQYF. This sequence joins TRBV2 and TRBJ2-3; 7 positions agree with TRBD1. J gave up 2 bases and V 4 bases, and 6 bases lay outside the gene matches. Germline CDR1 and CDR2: SNHLY and FYNNEI. The CDR3 extends over 15 amino acids.

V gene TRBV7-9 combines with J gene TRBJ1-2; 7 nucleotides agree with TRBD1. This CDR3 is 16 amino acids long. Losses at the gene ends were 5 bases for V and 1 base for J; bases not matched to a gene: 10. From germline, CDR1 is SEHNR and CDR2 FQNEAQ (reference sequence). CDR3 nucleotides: TGTGCCAGCAGCCGCTCCACAGGGGATCTTAACTATGGCTACACCTTC. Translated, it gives CASSRSTGDLNYGYTF. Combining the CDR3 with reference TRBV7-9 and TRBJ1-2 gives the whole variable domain DTGVSQNPRHKITKRGQNVTFRCDPISEHNRLYWYRQTLGQGPEFLTYFQNEAQLEKSRLLSDRFSAERPKGSFSTLEIQRTEQGDSAMYLCASSRSTGDLNYGYTFGSGTRLTVV.

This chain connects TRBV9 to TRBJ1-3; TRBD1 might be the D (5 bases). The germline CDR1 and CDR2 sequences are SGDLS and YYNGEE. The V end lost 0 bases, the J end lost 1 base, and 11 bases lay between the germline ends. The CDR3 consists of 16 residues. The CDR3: CASSVDPGRSGNTIYF. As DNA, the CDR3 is TGTGCCAGCAGCGTAGATCCAGGGCGGTCTGGAAACACCATATATTTT.

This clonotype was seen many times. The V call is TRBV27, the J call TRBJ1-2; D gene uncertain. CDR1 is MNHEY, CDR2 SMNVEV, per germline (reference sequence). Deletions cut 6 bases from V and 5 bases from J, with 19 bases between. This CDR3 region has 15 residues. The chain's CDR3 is CASSLPVLTTYGYTF. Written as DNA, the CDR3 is TGTGCCAGCAGCCTCCCTGTGCTAACTACATATGGCTACACCTTC.

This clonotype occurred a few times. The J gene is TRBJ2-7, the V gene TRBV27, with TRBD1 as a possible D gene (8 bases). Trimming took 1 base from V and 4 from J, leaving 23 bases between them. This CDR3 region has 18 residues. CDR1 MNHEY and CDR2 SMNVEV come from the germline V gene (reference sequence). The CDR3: CASSLYPPETGGGYEQYF. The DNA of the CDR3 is TGTGCCAGCAGTTTATACCCCCCGGAAACAGGGGGGGGGTACGAGCAGTACTTC.

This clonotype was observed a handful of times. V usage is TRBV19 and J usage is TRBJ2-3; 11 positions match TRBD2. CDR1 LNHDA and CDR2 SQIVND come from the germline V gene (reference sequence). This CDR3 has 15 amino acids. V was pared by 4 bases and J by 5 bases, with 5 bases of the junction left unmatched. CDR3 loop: CASSTGTSGGDTQYF. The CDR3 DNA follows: TGTGCCAGTAGTACGGGGACTAGCGGAGGAGATACGCAGTATTTT.

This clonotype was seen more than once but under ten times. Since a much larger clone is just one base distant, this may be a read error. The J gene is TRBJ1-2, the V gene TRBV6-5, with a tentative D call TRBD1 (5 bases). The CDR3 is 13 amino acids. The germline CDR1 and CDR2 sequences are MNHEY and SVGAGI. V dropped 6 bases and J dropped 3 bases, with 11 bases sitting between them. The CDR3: CASRSGTDYGYTF. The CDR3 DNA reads TGTGCCAGCAGATCCGGGACGGACTATGGCTACACCTTC.

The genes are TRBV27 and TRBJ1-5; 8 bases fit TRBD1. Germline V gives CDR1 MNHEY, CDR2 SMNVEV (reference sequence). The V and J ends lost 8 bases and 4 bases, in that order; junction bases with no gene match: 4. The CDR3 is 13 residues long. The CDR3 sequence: CASGTGGNQPQHF. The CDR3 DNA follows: TGTGCCAGCGGGACAGGCGGAAATCAGCCCCAGCATTTT.

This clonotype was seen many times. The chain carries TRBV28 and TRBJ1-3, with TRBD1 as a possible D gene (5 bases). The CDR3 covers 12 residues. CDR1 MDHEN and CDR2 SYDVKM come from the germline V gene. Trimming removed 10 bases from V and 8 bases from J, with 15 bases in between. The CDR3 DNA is TGTGCCATTACGGGGGGAGCTGACACCATATATTTT. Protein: CAITGGADTIYF.

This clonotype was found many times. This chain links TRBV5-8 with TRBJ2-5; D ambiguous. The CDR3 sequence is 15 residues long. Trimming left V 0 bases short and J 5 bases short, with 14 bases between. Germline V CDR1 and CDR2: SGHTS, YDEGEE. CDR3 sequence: CASSLESVGRETQYF. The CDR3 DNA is TGTGCCAGCAGCTTGGAGTCAGTGGGTCGGGAGACCCAGTACTTC.

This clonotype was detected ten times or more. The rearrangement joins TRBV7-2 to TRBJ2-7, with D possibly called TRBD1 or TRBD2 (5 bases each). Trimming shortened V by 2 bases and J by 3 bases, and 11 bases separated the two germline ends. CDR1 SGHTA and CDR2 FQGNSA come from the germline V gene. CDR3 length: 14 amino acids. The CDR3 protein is CASSLNPGSYEQYF. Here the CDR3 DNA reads TGTGCCAGCAGCTTAAATCCAGGGAGCTACGAGCAGTACTTC.

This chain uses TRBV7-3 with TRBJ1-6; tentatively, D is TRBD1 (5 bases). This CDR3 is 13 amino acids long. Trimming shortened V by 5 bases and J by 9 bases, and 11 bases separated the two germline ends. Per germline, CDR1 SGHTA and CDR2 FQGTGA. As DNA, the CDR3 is TGTGCCAGCAGCGAACAAAGGGGTTCACCCCTCCACTTT. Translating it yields CASSEQRGSPLHF.